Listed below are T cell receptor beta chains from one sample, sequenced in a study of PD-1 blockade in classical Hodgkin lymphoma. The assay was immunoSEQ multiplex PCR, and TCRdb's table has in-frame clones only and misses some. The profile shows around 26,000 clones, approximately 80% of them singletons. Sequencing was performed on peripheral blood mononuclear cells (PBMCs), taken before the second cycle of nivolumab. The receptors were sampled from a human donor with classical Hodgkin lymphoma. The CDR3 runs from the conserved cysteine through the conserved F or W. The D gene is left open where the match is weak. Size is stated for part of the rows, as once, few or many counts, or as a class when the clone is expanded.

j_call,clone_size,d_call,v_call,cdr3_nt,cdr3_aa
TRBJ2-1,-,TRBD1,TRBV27,TGTGCCAGCAGTTCCTTCGGGACAGAAGAAAATGAGCAGTTCTTC,CASSSFGTEENEQFF
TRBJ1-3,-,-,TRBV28,TGTGCCAGCAGTTTCGGTCTTGGTTCTGGAAACACCATATATTTT,CASSFGLGSGNTIYF
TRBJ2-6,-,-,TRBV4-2,TGTGCCAGCAGCCCCGAAAGGAGCTCTGGGGCCAACGTCCTGACTTTC,CASSPERSSGANVLTF
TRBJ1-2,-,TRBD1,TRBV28,TGTGCCAGCAGTTTACCAGGGGGGAATGGCTACACCTTC,CASSLPGGNGYTF
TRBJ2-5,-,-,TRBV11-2,TGTGCCAGCAGCACTCCCCGGGAGCTTCAAGAGACCCAGTACTTC,CASSTPRELQETQYF
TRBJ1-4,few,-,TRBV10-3,TGTGCCATCAGTGAGTCGATAGAAAAACTGTTTTTT,CAISESIEKLFF
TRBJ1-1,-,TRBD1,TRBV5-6,TGTGCCAGCAGCTTGGTTAGGACAGGAAACACTGAAGCTTTCTTT,CASSLVRTGNTEAFF
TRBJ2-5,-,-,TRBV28,TGTGCCAGCAGTTTAGGGCAGGGAAGAAGTTTCCAGTACTTC,CASSLGQGRSFQYF
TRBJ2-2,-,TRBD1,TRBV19,TGTGCCAGTAGTCCTAGGACAGGGAACACCGGGGAGCTGTTTTTT,CASSPRTGNTGELFF
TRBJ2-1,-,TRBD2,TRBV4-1,TGCGCCAGCAGCCAACTACCGGGACTACCATACTCCTACAATGAGCAGTTCTTC,CASSQLPGLPYSYNEQFF
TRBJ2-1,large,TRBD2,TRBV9,TGTGCCAGCAGCGTAGAGGGGGGACTAGCGGGATACAATGAGCAGTTCTTC,CASSVEGGLAGYNEQFF
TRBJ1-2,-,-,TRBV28,TGTGCCAGCAGTTTTGCCAGGGTCAGCGGCTACACCTTC,CASSFARVSGYTF
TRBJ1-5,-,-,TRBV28,TGTGCCAGCAGTAGTACACTTGGGTCGAGTCAGCCCCAGCATTTT,CASSSTLGSSQPQHF
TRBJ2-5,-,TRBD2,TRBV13,TGTGCCAGCAGCTCGCGACTAGCGGGAGTGGGAGAGACCCAGTACTTC,CASSSRLAGVGETQYF
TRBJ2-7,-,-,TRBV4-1,TGCGCCAGCAGCCGTCCGGGACTTCCCTACGAGCAGTACTTC,CASSRPGLPYEQYF
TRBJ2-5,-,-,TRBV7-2,TGTGCCAGCAGCTCCCTACTGGGGACCCAGTACTTC,CASSSLLGTQYF
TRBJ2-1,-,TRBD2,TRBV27,TGTGCCAGCAGTATAGCGGGACGGGAGCAGTTCTTC,CASSIAGREQFF
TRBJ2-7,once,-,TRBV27,TGTGCCAGCAGGTGGGACATTTTCTCCTACGAGCAGTACTTC,CASRWDIFSYEQYF
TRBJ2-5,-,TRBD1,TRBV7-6,TGTGCCAGCAGCCGCCGGGACAGGGGGCGCAGGGAGACCCAGTACTTC,CASSRRDRGRRETQYF
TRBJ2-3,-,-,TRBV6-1,TGTGCCAGCAGTGACAATACGCAGTATTTT,CASSDNTQYF
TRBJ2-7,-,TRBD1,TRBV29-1,TGCAGCGGCGGGACAGGGGACGGGGGCGAGCAGTACTTC,CSGGTGDGGEQYF
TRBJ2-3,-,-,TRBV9,TGTGCCAGCAGCGTAGATACTAGTACAGATACGCAGTATTTT,CASSVDTSTDTQYF
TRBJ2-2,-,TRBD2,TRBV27,TGTGCCAGCAGTTTGGGCAATCAGGGACTAGCGCGGATCGGGGAGCTGTTTTTT,CASSLGNQGLARIGELFF
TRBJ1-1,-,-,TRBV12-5,TGTGCTAGTGGTTCCACCTCGGTCTGGACAGACATGAACACTGAAGCTTTCTTT,CASGSTSVWTDMNTEAFF
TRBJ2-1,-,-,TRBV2,TGTGCCAGCATCCTGGACGGGGTGCGCTACAATGAGCAGTTCTTC,CASILDGVRYNEQFF
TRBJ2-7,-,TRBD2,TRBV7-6,TGTGCCAGCAGCTTAGCCCCGGGGCTAGCGGATTCCTACGAGCAGTACTTC,CASSLAPGLADSYEQYF